One and the same sample provided the 7 T cell receptor beta chains below, sequenced in a study of shared clonotypes between healthy human individuals. Assay: immunoSEQ multiplex PCR; the TCRdb copy retains only in-frame clones and omits some. The sample holds approximately 440,000 clones; roughly three quarters are singletons and the top ten take around 12%. Sequencing was performed on PBMCs. These receptors all stem from a woman between 40 and 50 years old in good health. Some clones in this sample may be carry-over from other donors' samples.

Turning to this clone: Other DNA sequences in the sample encode the same CDR3. The chain links TRBV7-2 to TRBJ2-5; D call uncertain. Trimming removed 5 bases from V and 2 bases from J, with 3 bases in between. This CDR3 spans 11 amino acids. Germline CDR1 and CDR2: SGHTA and FQGNSA. The CDR3 is CASSPQETQYF. In DNA, the CDR3 is TGTGCCAGCAGCCCGCAAGAGACCCAGTACTTC. The full variable domain, completed using reference TRBV7-2 and TRBJ2-5, is GAGVSQSPSNKVTEKGKDVELRCDPISGHTALYWYRQSLGQGLEFLIYFQGNSAPDKSGLPSDRFSAERTGGSVSTLTIQRTQQEDSAVYLCASSPQETQYFGPGTRLLVL.

This clone was observed once. The gene calls are TRBV10-3 and TRBJ2-5; a possible D gene is TRBD1 (5 bases). The CDR3 totals 13 residues. Germline V gene data show CDR1 as ENHRY and CDR2 as SYGVKD. V dropped 3 bases and J dropped 5 bases, with 10 bases sitting between them. The CDR3, as DNA: TGTGCCATCAGTGATGGGTACAGGGAGACCCAGTACTTC. It translates to CAISDGYRETQYF.

Worth noting for this clone: A far larger clone is just one base off, so this is likely a read error. The chain couples TRBV4-1 to TRBJ2-7; 10 nucleotides line up with TRBD1. The CDR3 contains 15 residues. Unmatched junction bases numbered 3, after V lost 4 bases and J lost 0 bases. Germline CDR1 and CDR2: MGHRA and YSYEKL. CDR3 in DNA: TGCGCCAGCAGCCGAGGGACAGGGGCCTCCTACGAGCAGTACTTC. As protein: CASSRGTGASYEQYF.

The V gene is TRBV19, the J gene TRBJ2-5, with a tentative D call TRBD2 (6 bases). V lost 3 bases and J 0 bases, leaving 17 bases between the germline ends. The CDR3 extends over 17 amino acids. Germline CDR1 and CDR2: LNHDA and SQIVND (reference sequence). The CDR3 reads CASSMEGSGRYQETQYF. In DNA, the CDR3 is TGTGCCAGTAGTATGGAGGGTAGCGGCAGGTACCAAGAGACCCAGTACTTC.

The rearrangement joins TRBV9 to TRBJ2-7; the match to TRBD2 covers 11 bases. The CDR3 is 19 amino acids. After removal of 0 bases from V and 3 bases from J, the junction contained 14 bases not matched to a gene. Germline CDR1 SGDLS, CDR2 YYNGEE. CDR3 bases: TGTGCCAGCAGCGTAGAACGGCTAGCGGGAGGCCCCGCGCACTACGAGCAGTACTTC. Its protein product is CASSVERLAGGPAHYEQYF. Together with reference TRBV9 and TRBJ2-7, the CDR3 gives the full variable domain: DSGVTQTPKHLITATGQRVTLRCSPRSGDLSVYWYQQSLDQGLQFLIQYYNGEERAKGNILERFSAQQFPDLHSELNLSSLELGDSALYFCASSVERLAGGPAHYEQYFGPGTRLTVT.

Comments on this clone: This may be a read error, as it is one base from a much larger clone. The V and J genes are TRBV5-1 and TRBJ2-2; TRBD1 might be the D (7 bases). Germline CDR1 reads SGHRS; CDR2 reads YFSETQ. This CDR3 is 16 amino acids long. Here the CDR3 DNA reads TGCGCCAGCAGCTTGTCGGCAGGGGGGAACACCGGGGAGCTGCTTTTT. Amino acid sequence: CASSLSAGGNTGELLF.

The chain is built from TRBV6-4 and TRBJ2-1; either TRBD1 or TRBD2 may supply D (5 bases each). Looked up from germline, CDR1 is MRHNA and CDR2 is SNTAGT. The CDR3 extends over 15 amino acids. The ends were cut back, 2 bases at V and 8 bases at J, with 16 bases in the middle. For the CDR3, the DNA is TGTGCCAGCAGTGACGAGGGTGGGGGATTGGATGAGCAGTTCTTC. The encoded protein is CASSDEGGGLDEQFF.